These T cell receptor beta chains were read from a single sample in a study of blood T cell repertoires in COVID-19. Produced via immunoSEQ multiplex PCR; TCRdb's table is partial and in-frame only. Counted here are approximately 290,000 clones, roughly 89% occurring once; the ten biggest clones make up approximately 4%. Sequencing input: PBMCs or T cells enriched from blood (not recorded which). Source of these receptors: a woman between 18 and 29 years old with acute COVID-19. CDR3s include the opening cysteine and the closing phenylalanine or tryptophan. A D gene is named only where the DNA matches it firmly. Only part of the rows carry a size: once, few, many, or a class if the clone is expanded.

clone_size	v_call	d_call	j_call	cdr3_nt	cdr3_aa
.	TRBV19	TRBD1	TRBJ2-7	TGTGCCAGTAGTGCCCCCGGGACAGGGTTGGACGAGCAGTACTTC	CASSAPGTGLDEQYF
.	TRBV5-1	.	TRBJ1-1	TGCGCCAGCAGCTTGGGGTCTCTCGGAGCGTTCGAAGCTTTCTTT	CASSLGSLGAFEAFF
.	TRBV7-6	.	TRBJ2-7	TGTGCCAGCAGCGGGGGACTTCAGCCCTTTTACGAGCAGTACTTC	CASSGGLQPFYEQYF
.	TRBV19	TRBD2	TRBJ2-1	TGTGCCAGTGGCGTTGGTTACGGGGGACTAGGGGATGAGCAGTTCTTC	CASGVGYGGLGDEQFF
.	TRBV7-9	.	TRBJ2-1	TGTGCCAGCAGCTTAAGCGGCGGAGAAGAAGAGCAGTTCTTC	CASSLSGGEEEQFF
.	TRBV27	.	TRBJ2-1	TGTGCCAGCAGTGGGCCTTACAATGAGCAGTTCTTC	CASSGPYNEQFF
.	TRBV2	TRBD2	TRBJ2-5	TGTGCCAGCAGGAAGAATCGGGGACTAGCGGGAGCAGAGACCCAGTACTTC	CASRKNRGLAGAETQYF
once	TRBV9	.	TRBJ1-2	TGTGCCAGCAGCCCCGTCTTCTATGGCTACACCTTC	CASSPVFYGYTF
.	TRBV2	TRBD2	TRBJ2-5	TGTGCCAGCACCGTCGGGGTAGCGGGAATAGGAGAGACCCAGTACTTC	CASTVGVAGIGETQYF
once	TRBV7-9	TRBD1	TRBJ1-3	TGTGCCAGCAGCTTAGGGGGACAGGGGGCGCCGGGCTCTGGAAACACCATATATTTT	CASSLGGQGAPGSGNTIYF
.	TRBV3-1/TRBV3-2	.	TRBJ1-4	TGTGCCAGCAGCCATACAGGGTTAAATGAAAAACTGTTTTTT	CASSHTGLNEKLFF
.	TRBV3-1/TRBV3-2	TRBD1	TRBJ1-2	TGTGCCAGCAGCCAAGCTCCCCTCACCGGGACAGTGACCTATGGCTACACCTTC	CASSQAPLTGTVTYGYTF
.	TRBV7-9	TRBD1	TRBJ1-5	TGTGCCAGCAGCTTAGGGGCAGGGGGCGATCAGCCCCAGCATTTT	CASSLGAGGDQPQHF
.	TRBV27	.	TRBJ1-6	TGTGCCAGCAGTTCACAGGGTACCAATTCACCCCTCCACTTT	CASSSQGTNSPLHF
.	TRBV5-6	TRBD1	TRBJ1-5	TGTGCCAGCAGCTTGGACGGGACAGCTTATTCCATTTTT	CASSLDGTAYSIF
.	TRBV15	TRBD2	TRBJ2-7	TGTGCCACCGGACTAGCGGGAACTTACGAGCAGTACTTC	CATGLAGTYEQYF
.	TRBV7-7	.	TRBJ2-1	TGTGCTAGCAGCTTAGGACTCTTTAGCTCCTACAATGAGCAGTTCTTC	CASSLGLFSSYNEQFF
.	TRBV11-3	.	TRBJ1-3	TGTGCCAGCAGCTTCCGGGTGGCCTATGGGGGAAACACCATATATTTT	CASSFRVAYGGNTIYF
.	TRBV9	.	TRBJ2-2	TGTGCCAGCAGCGTAGGAGGGCCGGCCGGGGAGCTGTTTTTT	CASSVGGPAGELFF
.	TRBV27	.	TRBJ2-7	TGTGCCAGCACCTCAGGGGACGAGCAGTACTTC	CASTSGDEQYF
.	TRBV5-6	.	TRBJ2-4	TGTGCCAGCAGCCTAGGCGGGAACATTCAGTACTTC	CASSLGGNIQYF
.	TRBV9	.	TRBJ2-7	TGTGCCAGCAGCGTAGAGGAGGGCACTATCTACGAGCAGTACTTC	CASSVEEGTIYEQYF
.	TRBV2	TRBD2	TRBJ2-3	TGTGCCAGCAGTGACCTAGCGGGTGCGACAGATACGCAGTATTTT	CASSDLAGATDTQYF
.	TRBV3-1/TRBV3-2	.	TRBJ2-2	TGTGCCAGCAGCCAACGATTAGCGGCCACCGGGGAGCTGTTTTTT	CASSQRLAATGELFF
.	TRBV5-4	TRBD2	TRBJ2-7	TGTGCCAGCAGCTTGTCAATGAGTAGCGGGAGATCCTACGAGCAGTACTTC	CASSLSMSSGRSYEQYF
.	TRBV11-2	TRBD1	TRBJ2-7	TGTGCCAGCAGCTTTGCTACAGGGGTCGCGTTGCGGGACGAGCAGTACTTC	CASSFATGVALRDEQYF
.	TRBV30	.	TRBJ1-2	TGTGCCCGGGAGCTTAACTATGGCTACACCTTC	CARELNYGYTF
.	TRBV28	.	TRBJ1-1	TGTGCCAGCACCGAACACCTTCCCTCGGGGGACACTGAAGCTTTCTTT	CASTEHLPSGDTEAFF
.	TRBV5-1	.	TRBJ1-4	TGCGCCAGCAGCTTGCGTGCAACTAATGAAAAACTGTTTTTT	CASSLRATNEKLFF
.	TRBV7-9	.	TRBJ1-4	TGTGCCACAGAGCTACAGGGTACTAATGAAAAACTGTTTTTT	CATELQGTNEKLFF
.	TRBV6-2/TRBV6-3	.	TRBJ1-5	TGTGCCAGCAGCTTTCACAGGGAGCCCTCGGCTCAGCCCCAGCATTTT	CASSFHREPSAQPQHF
.	TRBV18	.	TRBJ2-1	TGTGCCAGCTCACCCCGGGCCTCAGGGGATGTGAAAGCAAGCGGTGGGCCTTACAATGAGCAGTTCTTC	CASSPRASGDVKASGGPYNEQFF
.	TRBV6-5	.	TRBJ1-5	TGTGCCAGCAGCCGTACATATAGCAATCAGCCCCAGCATTTT	CASSRTYSNQPQHF
.	TRBV9	.	TRBJ2-2	TGTGCCAGCAGCCTTACCGACGGGGCCGGGGAGCTGTTTTTT	CASSLTDGAGELFF
.	TRBV6-5	.	TRBJ2-7	TGTGCCAGCAGTTACTCGGGGGACTTACTCTACGAGCAGTACTTC	CASSYSGDLLYEQYF
.	TRBV5-1	TRBD2	TRBJ2-5	TGCGCCAGCAGCCCCACTAGCGGCCAAGAGACCCAGTACTTC	CASSPTSGQETQYF
.	TRBV5-1	.	TRBJ2-7	TGCGCCAGCAGCTTGGGCGGCCCCACGAGCTCCTACGAGCAGTACTTC	CASSLGGPTSSYEQYF